The present T cell receptor beta chain was sequenced within a study of T-cell reconstitution after alpha-beta-depleted transplantation in children. TCRbeta library construction was performed incorporating unique molecular identifiers. One entry per CDR3 protein, called by TCRdb with MiXCR from the PCR reads. The data contain about 610,000 distinct CDR3 sequences, roughly a tenth of them singletons. Only a few counts were recorded for this clonotype. CDR1 and CDR2 from the germline V gene are SGHDN and FVKESK. The CDR3 consists of 15 residues. V was trimmed by 0 bases and J by 4 bases, leaving 10 bases between them.

This TCR was recovered from a human donor who donated a stem cell graft to a child with acute myeloid leukemia. The V call is TRBV14, the J call TRBJ2-1; maybe TRBD2 (5 bases). Sequencing used PBMCs from the stem cell graft donor, obtained from the stem cell graft. CDR3 protein: CASSQDDSVYNEQFF. Written as DNA, the CDR3 is TGTGCCAGCAGCCAAGATGATAGCGTTTACAATGAGCAGTTCTTC.